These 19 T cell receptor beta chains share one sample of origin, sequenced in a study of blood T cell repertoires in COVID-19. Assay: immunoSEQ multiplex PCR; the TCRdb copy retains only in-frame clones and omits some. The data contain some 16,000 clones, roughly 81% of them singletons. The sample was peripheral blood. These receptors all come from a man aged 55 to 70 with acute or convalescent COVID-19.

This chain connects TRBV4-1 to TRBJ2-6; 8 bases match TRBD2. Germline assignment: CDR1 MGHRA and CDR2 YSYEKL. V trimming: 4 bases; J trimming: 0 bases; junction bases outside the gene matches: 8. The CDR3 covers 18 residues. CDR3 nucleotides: TGCGCCAGCAGCCTTACGGGGGGGGCCCTCTCTGGGGCCAACGTCCTGACTTTC. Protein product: CASSLTGGALSGANVLTF.

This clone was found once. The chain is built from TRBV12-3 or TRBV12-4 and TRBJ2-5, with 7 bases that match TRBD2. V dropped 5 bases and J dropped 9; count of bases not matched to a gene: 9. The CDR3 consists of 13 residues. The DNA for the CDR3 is TGTGCCAGCAGTCAAGCCTCGGGGAGGGCCCAGTACTTC. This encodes CASSQASGRAQYF.

Here the CDR3 reads CASSEPGSSYEQYF. The CDR3, as DNA: TGTGCCAGCAGTGAGCCGGGGAGCTCCTACGAGCAGTACTTC. The chain uses TRBV6-1 and TRBJ2-7, with D possibly TRBD2 on 5 matching bases. The length of the CDR3 is 14 residues. CDR1 is MNHNS and CDR2 is SASEGT in the germline V gene. The V gene lost 3 bases and the J gene lost 0 bases, with 9 bases spanning the gap.

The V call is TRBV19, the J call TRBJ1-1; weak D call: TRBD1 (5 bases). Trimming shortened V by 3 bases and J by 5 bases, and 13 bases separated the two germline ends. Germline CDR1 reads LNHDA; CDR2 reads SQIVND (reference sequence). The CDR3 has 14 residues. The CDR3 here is CASSIQGGVTEAFF. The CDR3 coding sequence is TGTGCCAGTAGTATCCAGGGAGGGGTGACTGAAGCTTTCTTT.

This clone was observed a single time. CDR3 sequence: CASSFDSLMNTEAFF. The CDR3 region has the DNA TGTGCCAGCAGCTTCGACAGCCTCATGAACACTGAAGCTTTCTTT. The V gene is TRBV11-2, the J gene TRBJ1-1; maybe TRBD1 (5 bases). CDR1 is SGHAT, CDR2 FQNNGV, per germline. The CDR3 extends over 15 amino acids. V lost 3 bases to trimming and J lost 0 bases, with 11 bases between them.

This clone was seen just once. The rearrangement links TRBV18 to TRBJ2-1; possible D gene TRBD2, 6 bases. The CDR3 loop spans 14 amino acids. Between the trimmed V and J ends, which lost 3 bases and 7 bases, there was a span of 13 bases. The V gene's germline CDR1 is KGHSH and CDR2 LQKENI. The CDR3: CASSPYKGRNEQFF. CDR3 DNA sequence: TGTGCCAGCTCACCGTACAAGGGGAGGAATGAGCAGTTCTTC.

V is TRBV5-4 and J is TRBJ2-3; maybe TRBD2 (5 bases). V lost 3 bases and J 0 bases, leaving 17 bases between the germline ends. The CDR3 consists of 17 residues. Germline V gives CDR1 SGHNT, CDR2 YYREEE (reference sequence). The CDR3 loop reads CASSSALGVASTDTQYF. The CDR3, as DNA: TGTGCCAGCAGCTCTGCCCTGGGAGTGGCTAGCACAGATACGCAGTATTTT.

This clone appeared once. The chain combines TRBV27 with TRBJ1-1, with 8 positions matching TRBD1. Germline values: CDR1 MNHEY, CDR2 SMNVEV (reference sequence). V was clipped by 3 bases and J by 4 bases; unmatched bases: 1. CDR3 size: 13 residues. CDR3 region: CASSFTGGTEAFF. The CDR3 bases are TGTGCCAGCAGTTTTACAGGGGGCACTGAAGCTTTCTTT.

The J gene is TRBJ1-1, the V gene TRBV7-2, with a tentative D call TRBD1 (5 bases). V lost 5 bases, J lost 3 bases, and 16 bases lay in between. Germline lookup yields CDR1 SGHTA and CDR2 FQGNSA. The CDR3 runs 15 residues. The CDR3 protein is CASSLLRGGDTEAFF. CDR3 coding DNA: TGTGCCAGCAGCCTCCTCCGCGGGGGTGACACTGAAGCTTTCTTT.

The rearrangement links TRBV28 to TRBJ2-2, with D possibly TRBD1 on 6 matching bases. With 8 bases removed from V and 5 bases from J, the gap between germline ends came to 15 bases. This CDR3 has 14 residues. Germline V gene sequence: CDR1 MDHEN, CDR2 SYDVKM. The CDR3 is CASLWGHRTGELFF. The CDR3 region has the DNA TGTGCCAGCCTCTGGGGACACAGAACCGGGGAGCTGTTTTTT.

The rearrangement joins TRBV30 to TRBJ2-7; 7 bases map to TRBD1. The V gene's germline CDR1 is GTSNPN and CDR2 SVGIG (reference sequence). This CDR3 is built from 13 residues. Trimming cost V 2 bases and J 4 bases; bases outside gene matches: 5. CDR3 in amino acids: CAWSKGALYEQYF. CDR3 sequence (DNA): TGTGCCTGGAGTAAGGGGGCCCTTTACGAGCAGTACTTC.

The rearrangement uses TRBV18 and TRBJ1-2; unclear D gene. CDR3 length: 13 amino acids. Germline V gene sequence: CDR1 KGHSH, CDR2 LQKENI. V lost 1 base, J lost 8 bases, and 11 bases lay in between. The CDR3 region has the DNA TGTGCCAGCTCACCACGGGAGCAGGACGGCTACACCTTC. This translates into CASSPREQDGYTF.

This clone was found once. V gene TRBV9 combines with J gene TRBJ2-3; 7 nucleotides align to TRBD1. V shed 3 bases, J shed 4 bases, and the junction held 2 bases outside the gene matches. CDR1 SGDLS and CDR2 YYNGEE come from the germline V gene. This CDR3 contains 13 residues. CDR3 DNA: TGTGCCAGCAGCGCTACAGGGGCAGATACGCAGTATTTT. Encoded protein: CASSATGADTQYF.

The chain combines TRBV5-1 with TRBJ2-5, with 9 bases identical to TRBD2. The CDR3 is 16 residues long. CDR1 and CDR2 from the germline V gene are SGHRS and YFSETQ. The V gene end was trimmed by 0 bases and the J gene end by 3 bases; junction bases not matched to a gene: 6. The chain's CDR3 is CASSLAAGGSEETQYF. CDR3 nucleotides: TGCGCCAGCAGCTTGGCGGCGGGGGGGTCGGAAGAGACCCAGTACTTC. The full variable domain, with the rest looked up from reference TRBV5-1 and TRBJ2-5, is KAGVTQTPRYLIKTRGQQVTLSCSPISGHRSVSWYQQTPGQGLQFLFEYFSETQRNKGNFPGRFSGRQFSNSRSEMNVSTLELGDSALYLCASSLAAGGSEETQYFGPGTRLLVL.

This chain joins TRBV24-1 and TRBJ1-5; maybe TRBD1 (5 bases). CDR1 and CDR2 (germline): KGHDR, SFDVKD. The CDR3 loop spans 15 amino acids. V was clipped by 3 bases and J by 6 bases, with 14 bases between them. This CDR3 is CATSDAQGFGQPQHF. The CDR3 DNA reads TGTGCCACCAGTGATGCCCAGGGATTCGGTCAGCCCCAGCATTTT.

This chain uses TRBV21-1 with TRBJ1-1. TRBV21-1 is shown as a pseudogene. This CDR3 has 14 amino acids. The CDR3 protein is CASSWRGGPTEAFF. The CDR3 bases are TGTGCCAGCAGCTGGCGGGGGGGACCGACTGAAGCTTTCTTT.

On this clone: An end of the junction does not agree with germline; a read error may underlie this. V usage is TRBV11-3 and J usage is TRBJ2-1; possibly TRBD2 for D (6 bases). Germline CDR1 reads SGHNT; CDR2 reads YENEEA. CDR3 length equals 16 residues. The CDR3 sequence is CASSLAGLGGSNEQFF. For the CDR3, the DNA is TGTGCCAGCAGTTTAGCCGGCTTGGGGGGATCCAATGAGCAGTTCTTC. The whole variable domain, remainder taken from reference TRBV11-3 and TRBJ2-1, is EAGVVQSPRYKIIEKKQPVAFWCNPISGHNTLYWYLQNLGQGPELLIRYENEEAVDDSQLPKDRFSAERLKGVDSTLKIQPAELGDSAVYLCASSLAGLGGSNEQFFGPGTRLTVL.

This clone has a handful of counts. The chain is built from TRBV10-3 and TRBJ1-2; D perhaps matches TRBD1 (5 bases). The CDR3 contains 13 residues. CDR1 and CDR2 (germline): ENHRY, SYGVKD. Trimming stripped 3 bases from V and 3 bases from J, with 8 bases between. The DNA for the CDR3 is TGTGCCATCAGTGAATCACAGGACTATGGCTACACCTTC. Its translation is CAISESQDYGYTF.

The CDR3 bases are TGTGCCAGCTCACCGGGCGGGAAAGGCAATCAGCCCCAGCATTTT. Translation gives CASSPGGKGNQPQHF. This chain links TRBV18 with TRBJ1-5; no definite D call. The germline V gene encodes CDR1 KGHSH and CDR2 LQKENI. There are 15 residues in the CDR3. V lost 3 bases and J lost 2, with 11 bases in between.